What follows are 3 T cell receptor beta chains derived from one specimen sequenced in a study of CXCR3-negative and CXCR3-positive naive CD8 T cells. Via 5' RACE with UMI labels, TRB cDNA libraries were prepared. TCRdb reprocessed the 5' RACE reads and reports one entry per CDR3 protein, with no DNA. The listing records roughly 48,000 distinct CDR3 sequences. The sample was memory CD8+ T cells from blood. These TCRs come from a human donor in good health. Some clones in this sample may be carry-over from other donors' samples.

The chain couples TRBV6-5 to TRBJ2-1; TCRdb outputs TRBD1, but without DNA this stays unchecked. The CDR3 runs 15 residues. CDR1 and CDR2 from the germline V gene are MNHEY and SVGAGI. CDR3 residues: CASSMGQGSYNEQFF.

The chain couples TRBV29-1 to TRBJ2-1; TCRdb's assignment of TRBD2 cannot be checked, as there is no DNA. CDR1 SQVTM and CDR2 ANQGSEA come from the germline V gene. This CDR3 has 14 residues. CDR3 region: CSVDPSGLGDEQFF.

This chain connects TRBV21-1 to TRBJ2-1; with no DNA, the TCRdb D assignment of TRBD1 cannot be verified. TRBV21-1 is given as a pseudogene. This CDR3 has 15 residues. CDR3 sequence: CATLMDRSYYNEQFF.